Below are 21 T cell receptor beta chains sequenced from a single sample in a study of blood T cell repertoires in COVID-19. TCRdb's copy holds only in-frame clones and misses some; the assay was immunoSEQ multiplex PCR. The sample has over 25,000 clones, 75% to 85% seen once. The sample comprised peripheral blood. The receptors were gathered from a man in his sixties with active COVID-19.

The rearrangement uses TRBV28 and TRBJ2-3, with TRBD2 matching over 12 bases. The germline V gene encodes CDR1 MDHEN and CDR2 SYDVKM. The length of the CDR3 is 17 residues. V trimming: 4 bases; J trimming: 2 bases; junction bases outside the gene matches: 7. The CDR3 loop is CASSSPGLAGHTDTQYF. CDR3 bases: TGTGCCAGCAGTTCTCCCGGACTAGCGGGGCACACAGATACGCAGTATTTT.

The gene calls are TRBV6-1 and TRBJ2-7; 9 bases fit TRBD1. The V and J ends lost 0 bases and 5 bases, in that order; junction bases with no gene match: 5. CDR1 is MNHNS and CDR2 is SASEGT in the germline V gene. This CDR3 contains 15 residues. The CDR3: CASSEAQDRGHEQYF. The CDR3 coding sequence is TGTGCCAGCAGTGAAGCGCAGGACAGGGGCCACGAGCAGTACTTC.

The V gene is TRBV3-1 (or the pseudogene TRBV3-2), the J gene TRBJ2-5; D not resolved. V gave up 6 bases and J gave up 2 bases, with 7 bases separating them. This CDR3 is 12 amino acids long. The germline gives CDR1 LGHDT, CDR2 YNNKEL (reference sequence). The CDR3 sequence: CASRGQQETQYF. The CDR3 DNA follows: TGTGCCAGCAGGGGCCAGCAAGAGACCCAGTACTTC.

The V and J genes are TRBV7-8 and TRBJ2-7; 7 bases are shared with TRBD1. Trimming removed 8 bases from V and 5 bases from J; junction bases left unmatched: 6. The V gene's germline CDR1 is SGHVS and CDR2 FQNEAQ. The CDR3 extends over 12 amino acids. CDR3 DNA: TGTGCCAGCTCACAGGGGCCCCACGAGCAGTACTTC. It codes for CASSQGPHEQYF. Looking up the rest from reference TRBV7-8 and TRBJ2-7 gives the full variable domain: GAGVSQSPRYKVAKRGQDVALRCDPISGHVSLFWYQQALGQGPEFLTYFQNEAQLDKSGLPSDRFFAERPEGSVSTLKIQRTQQEDSAVYLCASSQGPHEQYFGPGTRLTVT.

This clone was detected a few times. Here the CDR3 reads CASSGVGRPRFNEKLFF. The CDR3 nucleotides read TGTGCCAGCAGCGGGGTGGGGCGGCCCCGATTTAATGAAAAACTGTTTTTT. The chain employs TRBV7-9 and TRBJ1-4; perhaps TRBD1 as D (5 bases). Germline V CDR1 and CDR2: SEHNR, FQNEAQ (reference sequence). CDR3 size: 17 residues. With 5 bases removed from V and 4 bases from J, the gap between germline ends came to 20 bases.

V is TRBV24-1 and J is TRBJ2-1; D possibly corresponds to TRBD2 (6 bases). There are 14 residues in the CDR3. The germline gives CDR1 KGHDR, CDR2 SFDVKD. Trimming removed 7 bases from V and 2 bases from J, with 11 bases in between. The CDR3 nucleotides are TGTGCCACCAGCCGACTAGGACCCTACAATGAGCAGTTCTTC. Amino acids: CATSRLGPYNEQFF.

V is TRBV7-3 and J is TRBJ2-2; 9 nucleotides agree with TRBD2. Trimming cost V 4 bases and J 5 bases; bases outside gene matches: 5. The CDR3 length is 15 residues. Germline lookup yields CDR1 SGHTA and CDR2 FQGTGA. The CDR3 loop is CASSSTSGLTGELFF. CDR3 bases: TGTGCCAGCAGCTCGACTAGCGGTTTAACCGGGGAGCTGTTTTTT.

This chain uses TRBV19 with TRBJ1-5; D unclear. The CDR3 is 17 residues long. The germline CDR1 and CDR2 sequences are LNHDA and SQIVND (reference sequence). The V end lost 4 bases, the J end lost 0 bases, and 16 bases lay between the germline ends. DNA of the CDR3: TGTGCCAGTAGTAGTGGGAAAAGCGGTTATAGCAATCAGCCCCAGCATTTT. Its protein product is CASSSGKSGYSNQPQHF. Full variable domain (remainder filled in from reference TRBV19 and TRBJ1-5): DGGITQSPKYLFRKEGQNVTLSCEQNLNHDAMYWYRQDPGQGLRLIYYSQIVNDFQKGDIAEGYSVSREKKESFPLTVTSAQKNPTAFYLCASSSGKSGYSNQPQHFGDGTRLSIL.

The chain recombines TRBV5-1 with TRBJ1-6, with a possible D match to TRBD1 (6 bases). The CDR3 totals 15 residues. V lost 4 bases, J lost 5 bases, and 13 bases lay in between. Germline loops: CDR1 SGHRS, CDR2 YFSETQ. CDR3 nucleotides: TGCGCCAGCAGCCCGCGCAACAGGGATAATTCACCCCTCCACTTT. Its protein product is CASSPRNRDNSPLHF.

J is TRBJ2-3 and V is TRBV7-2, with TRBD1 as a possible D gene (6 bases). The V gene lost 4 bases and the J gene lost 6 bases, with 11 bases spanning the gap. Germline assignment: CDR1 SGHTA and CDR2 FQGNSA. The length of the CDR3 is 13 residues. The CDR3 DNA is TGTGCCAGCAGCTCCAGGGGTTCGGATACGCAGTATTTT. It yields the protein CASSSRGSDTQYF.

This sequence joins TRBV9 and TRBJ2-5, with TRBD1 matching over 7 bases. Germline CDR1 and CDR2: SGDLS and YYNGEE. The CDR3 sequence is 15 residues long. The junction had 7 bases not matched to a gene; V was cut back by 0 bases and J by 5 bases. This CDR3 is CASSVAHRGGETQYF. The CDR3 DNA sequence: TGTGCCAGCAGCGTAGCCCACAGGGGCGGGGAGACCCAGTACTTC. Full variable domain (missing parts from reference TRBV9 and TRBJ2-5): DSGVTQTPKHLITATGQRVTLRCSPRSGDLSVYWYQQSLDQGLQFLIQYYNGEERAKGNILERFSAQQFPDLHSELNLSSLELGDSALYFCASSVAHRGGETQYFGPGTRLLVL.

This chain links TRBV27 with TRBJ2-7; 9 bases are shared with TRBD2. Per the germline V gene, CDR1 is MNHEY and CDR2 is SMNVEV (reference sequence). V dropped 2 bases and J dropped 2; count of bases not matched to a gene: 4. The length of the CDR3 is 15 residues. The CDR3 here is CASSLLAGPPYEQYF. CDR3 nucleotide sequence: TGTGCCAGCAGTTTACTAGCGGGACCCCCCTACGAGCAGTACTTC.

The chain couples TRBV7-6 to TRBJ1-1; D perhaps matches TRBD1 (5 bases). Germline V gene data show CDR1 as SGHVS and CDR2 as FNYEAQ. This CDR3 has 16 residues. The V gene lost 1 base and the J gene lost 5 bases, with 17 bases spanning the gap. The chain's CDR3 is CASSLVDPFSGTEAFF. The CDR3 region has the DNA TGTGCCAGCAGCTTAGTTGACCCATTCTCAGGGACTGAAGCTTTCTTT.

The chain joins TRBV28 to TRBJ2-5; TRBD2 agrees at 10 bases. The CDR3 extends over 15 amino acids. Per germline, CDR1 MDHEN and CDR2 SYDVKM. J gave up 4 bases and V 2 bases, and 4 bases lay outside the gene matches. The CDR3: CASSLRAGGVETQYF. The CDR3 DNA follows: TGTGCCAGCAGTTTACGAGCGGGGGGGGTAGAGACCCAGTACTTC.

CDR3 bases: TGTGCCATCAGTGGCTTTAGCGGGAGCTCCTACGAGCAGTACTTC. Translation gives CAISGFSGSSYEQYF. The chain joins TRBV10-3 to TRBJ2-7, with TRBD2 matching 9 bases. The germline V gene has CDR1 ENHRY and CDR2 SYGVKD. V shed 4 bases and J 0 bases; nucleotides not matched to a gene: 4. This CDR3 has 15 residues.

The chain uses TRBV24-1 and TRBJ2-1; 14 nucleotides align to TRBD2. J was trimmed by 4 bases and V by 7 bases; bases with no gene match: 5. The CDR3 runs 16 residues. Germline V gives CDR1 KGHDR, CDR2 SFDVKD. The CDR3 region has the DNA TGTGCCACCAGCAGCAGGACTAGCGGGAGGTACAATGAGCAGTTCTTC. This codes for CATSSRTSGRYNEQFF.

This clone came up once. The rearrangement uses TRBV3-1 (or the pseudogene TRBV3-2) and TRBJ1-2; possible D gene TRBD1, 6 bases. Trimming shortened V by 4 bases and J by 0 bases, and 15 bases separated the two germline ends. Germline V lookup: CDR1 LGHDT, CDR2 YNNKEL (reference sequence). The CDR3 consists of 16 residues. This CDR3 reads CASSPKMGQTNYGYTF. Written as DNA, the CDR3 is TGTGCCAGCAGCCCAAAGATGGGACAAACTAACTATGGCTACACCTTC.

This clone occurred a few times. The rearrangement uses TRBV5-3 and TRBJ2-1, with TRBD2 identical over 13 bases. TRBV5-3 is reported as an ORF; its role is uncertain. The junction had 8 bases not matched to a gene; V was cut back by 5 bases and J by 9 bases. There are 15 residues in the CDR3. The CDR3 region has the DNA TGTGCCAGAAGATCCCCGGGACTAGCGGGAAGTGAGCAGTTCTTC. Amino acid sequence: CARRSPGLAGSEQFF.

The V and J genes are TRBV6-5 and TRBJ1-1; unclear D gene. The germline V and J ends were trimmed by 6 bases and 0 bases, with 11 bases remaining between them. The CDR3 contains 14 residues. From germline, CDR1 is MNHEY and CDR2 SVGAGI. The CDR3 nucleotides read TGTGCCAGCAGGGTAACAGTGCTGAACACTGAAGCTTTCTTT. Residues: CASRVTVLNTEAFF.

This clone was detected once. This rearrangement joins TRBV5-8 to TRBJ2-4; TRBD1 matches at 8 bases. Per germline, CDR1 SGHTS and CDR2 YDEGEE. The CDR3 contains 13 residues. Unmatched junction bases numbered 7, after V lost 6 bases and J lost 8 bases. The CDR3 loop reads CASTRTGTDIQYF. The CDR3 DNA reads as TGTGCCAGCACCAGGACAGGGACGGACATTCAGTACTTC.

The gene calls are TRBV9 and TRBJ2-1, with D possibly TRBD2 on 6 matching bases. V dropped 4 bases and J dropped 10 bases, with 24 bases sitting between them. This CDR3 comprises 16 residues. Germline V gives CDR1 SGDLS, CDR2 YYNGEE. CDR3 sequence reads: CASSLDGSGWVREQFF. The CDR3 bases are TGTGCCAGCAGCTTAGATGGCAGCGGGTGGGTACGGGAGCAGTTCTTC.